The T cell receptor (beta chain) described here comes from a study of cytomegalovirus exposure and HLA in healthy donors. A word on this clone: Antigen specificity is unknown.

PCR was performed using 60 Vbeta and 13 Jbeta primers. The table came from immunoSEQ multiplex PCR; TCRdb's copy has only in-frame clones and leaves some out. The sample holds approximately 190,000 clones, around 82% seen once. This CDR3 has 13 amino acids. CDR1 and CDR2 (germline): MNHEY, SMNVEV (reference sequence). V lost 5 bases to trimming and J lost 3 bases, with 10 bases between them. Study-level results: Using a false discovery rate of 0.05, a later analysis showed that 15,000 to 20,000 TCR beta sequences were associated with HLA alleles. Later, an analysis found that common viral pathogens appeared to be linked with several of the most significant clusters.

The sample taken for sequencing was PBMCs. The chain joins TRBV27 to TRBJ1-1; D is unresolved. This TCR derives from a man between 40 and 49 years old in good health and CMV-seropositive. DNA for the CDR3: TGTGCCAGCAGTCCCCCCAATGACACTGAAGCTTTCTTT. The encoded protein is CASSPPNDTEAFF.